This TCR beta chain was documented in a study of cytomegalovirus exposure and HLA in healthy donors. Study observations and caveats: Looking again later, the authors saw that most CMV-associated TCR beta chains seemed HLA-restricted. Earlier analysis looked at TCR beta V segments, and most were productive about 90% or about 30% of the time. Presence/absence analyses supposed approximately even sequencing depth among donors.

Remarks on this clone: The antigen is not known.

The ends lost 7 bases at V and 4 bases at J; junction bases unmatched: 5. The germline CDR1 and CDR2 sequences are SGDLS and YYNGEE. This CDR3 contains 13 residues. Researchers ran the PCR with 60 Vbeta and 13 Jbeta primers. Original data processing: Approximately 86 million unique TCR beta chains, roughly 11 million shared, were counted in a later analysis. Data came from immunoSEQ multiplex PCR; TCRdb stores just in-frame clones and leaves some out. V and J calls and clone size are copied from that table; D and trimming were computed from the DNA. There are more than 80,000 clones in the sample; approximately 82% occur only once, and 3% to 4.5% lies in the top ten.

The sequence was obtained from a female donor in good health and CMV-seropositive. Source material: PBMCs. The chain carries TRBV9 and TRBJ1-2, with TRBD1 matching 9 bases. CDR3 protein: CASGRDRVYGYTF. In DNA form, the CDR3 reads TGTGCCAGCGGCCGGGACAGGGTCTATGGCTACACCTTC.